This TCR beta chain appears in the sequencing data of a study of T cell repertoires in cytomegalovirus infection. Study as a whole: Indicated by public TCR beta signatures were CMV infection and matching HLA type. Study outcomes and limitations: HLA-C-restricted CMV clonotypes gave the most frequent clonotype in two of eight donors. Identification of carriers of CMV plus the relevant HLA was performed using cumulative public TCR beta family frequency.

Trimming stripped 7 bases from V and 4 bases from J, with 7 bases between. CDR1 and CDR2 from the germline V gene are MNHNY and SVGAGI (reference sequence). CDR3 length: 11 residues. TCRdb re-called the reads through MiXCR, storing one row per CDR3 protein. The sample carries about 530,000 distinct CDR3 sequences, around 27% recorded once. With respect to this clonotype: Antigen unknown.

The chain is built from TRBV6-6 and TRBJ1-2; possible D gene TRBD1, 6 bases. The sequence came from a human donor in good health (CMV status not recorded). Some clones in this sample may be carry-over from other donors' samples. The material sequenced was PBMCs. CDR3 coding DNA: TGTGCCAGCACGGGGGCCTATGGCTACACCTTC. Amino acid sequence: CASTGAYGYTF.